This T cell receptor beta chain was captured by sequencing in a study of blood T cell repertoires in COVID-19. The CDR3 covers 14 residues. Germline V gene data show CDR1 as MNHEY and CDR2 as SVGAGI. Trimming cost V 4 bases and J 6 bases, with 12 bases left between them. Sequencing used immunoSEQ multiplex PCR; TCRdb keeps in-frame clones, though not all of them. Of about 200,000 clones listed, approximately 81% are singletons. The sequenced sample consisted of peripheral blood. The J gene is TRBJ1-4, the V gene TRBV6-5, with D perhaps matching TRBD1 (6 bases). This clonotype was sampled from a human donor in a cohort sampled during active COVID-19. CDR3 sequence (DNA): TGTGCCAGCAGTTCGACCTGGACAGATGAAAAACTGTTTTTT. It is translated as CASSSTWTDEKLFF.